This TCR beta chain was obtained from a study of blood T cell repertoires in COVID-19. Generated by immunoSEQ multiplex PCR, the TCRdb table keeps only in-frame clones and is missing some. The data contain 150,000 or so clones, around 80% of them singletons. This CDR3 is 15 amino acids long. V shed 1 base and J 9 bases; nucleotides not matched to a gene: 5. CDR1 LNHNV and CDR2 YYDKDF come from the germline V gene (reference sequence). This chain links TRBV15 with TRBJ1-6; 8 nucleotides align to TRBD1. Sequenced material: peripheral blood. The TCR comes from a woman aged 80 or over with acute or convalescent COVID-19. In nucleotides, the CDR3 is TGTGCCACCAGCAGAGGTACAGGGGGTGGTTCACCCCTCCACTTT. Its protein is CATSRGTGGGSPLHF.